This T cell receptor (beta chain) derives from a study of blood T cell repertoires in COVID-19. The method was immunoSEQ multiplex PCR; TCRdb's version includes in-frame clones alone and lacks a portion of them. There are 40,000 to 50,000 clones in the sample; more than 75% occur only once, and under 20% lies in the top ten. The germline V and J ends were trimmed by 4 bases and 5 bases, with 17 bases remaining between them. CDR3 length: 15 residues. Per the germline V gene, CDR1 is LGHDT and CDR2 is YNNKEL (reference sequence). This clone has only one observation. V usage is TRBV3-1 (or the pseudogene TRBV3-2) and J usage is TRBJ2-5, with D unresolved. The TCR originated in a man between 70 and 80 years old with active COVID-19. The sample comprised peripheral blood. CDR3 DNA: TGTGCCAGCAGCCTAGGTGGTCCGGGTTCTGAGACCCAGTACTTC. Its translation is CASSLGGPGSETQYF.